What follows is one TCR beta chain and its context. Antigen specificity is unknown. This sample is part of a study of T-cell memory formation after mild COVID-19. TCRdb re-called the 5' RACE reads through MiXCR, storing one row per CDR3 protein. The top ten clones hold approximately 0.81% of a sample with nearly 40,000 distinct CDR3 sequences, about 6.1% of them seen once. This CDR3 contains 15 residues. The germline gives CDR1 MRHNA, CDR2 SNTAGT. The J segment lost 6 bases and the V segment lost 0 bases, leaving 4 bases of the junction unmatched. Regarding the study as a whole: The main location of contracting CD4+ clones was CM and EM, and that of contracting CD8+ clones was EMRA. The authors did not confirm SARS-CoV-2 specificity of second-wave clones peaking day 37. Among clones contracting day 15 to 85, CD4/CD8 was balanced, whereas later expanders leaned CD4+. Memory sampled before infection contained some responding clones, suggesting cross-reactive memory joined.

The chain combines TRBV6-4 with TRBJ2-1; the match to TRBD2 covers 8 bases. Sequenced: PBMCs or a T cell subset sorted from them (not recorded which). The sequence was obtained from an adult who had mild COVID-19 (a few samples of this study predate the infection). Cell type and time point are not known. CDR3 DNA sequence: TGTGCCAGCAGTGACTCGGGACTAGATAGCAATGAGCAGTTCTTC. Amino acid sequence: CASSDSGLDSNEQFF.